These 9 T cell receptor beta chains originate from one sample sequenced in a study of blood T cell repertoires in COVID-19. The repertoire was sequenced with immunoSEQ multiplex PCR; TCRdb's copy has only in-frame clones and lacks some. Here the sample spans under 85,000 clones, 65% to 85% being singletons. The sample was peripheral blood. The receptors shown here come from a man older than 75 with active or convalescent COVID-19.

This chain uses TRBV12-5 with TRBJ2-1, with 16 bases fitting TRBD2. The J segment lost 0 bases and the V segment lost 0 bases, leaving 5 bases of the junction unmatched. Germline CDR1 is LGHNT and CDR2 is FRNRAP. The CDR3 totals 20 residues. The CDR3 spells CASGLVFGTSGGGSYNEQFF. The CDR3, as DNA: TGTGCTAGTGGTTTGGTATTTGGGACTAGCGGGGGGGGCTCCTACAATGAGCAGTTCTTC.

The V gene is TRBV4-2, the J gene TRBJ2-7; 7 bases match TRBD1. Germline-derived CDR1 and CDR2 are LGHNA and YNFKEQ. V was pared by 1 base and J by 0 bases, with 3 bases of the junction left unmatched. There are 15 residues in the CDR3. The DNA for the CDR3 is TGTGCCAGCAGCCAAGTACAGGGGAGCTCCTACGAGCAGTACTTC. Translating it yields CASSQVQGSSYEQYF.

The chain uses TRBV7-2 and TRBJ2-1, with 10 nucleotides matching TRBD2. Unmatched junction bases numbered 7, after V lost 4 bases and J lost 4 bases. CDR1 is SGHTA and CDR2 is FQGNSA in the germline V gene. The CDR3 has 16 residues. For the CDR3, the DNA is TGTGCCAGCAGCTCCACCGGGACTAGCGTATACAATGAGCAGTTCTTC. Its translation is CASSSTGTSVYNEQFF. Full variable domain (missing parts from reference TRBV7-2 and TRBJ2-1): GAGVSQSPSNKVTEKGKDVELRCDPISGHTALYWYRQSLGQGLEFLIYFQGNSAPDKSGLPSDRFSAERTGGSVSTLTIQRTQQEDSAVYLCASSSTGTSVYNEQFFGPGTRLTVL.

J is TRBJ2-6 and V is TRBV19; D possibly corresponds to TRBD1 (6 bases). The CDR3 is 16 residues long. V was trimmed by 6 bases and J by 3 bases, leaving 15 bases between them. Germline-derived CDR1 and CDR2 are LNHDA and SQIVND (reference sequence). CDR3 bases: TGTGCCAGTAGCCTTCGCAGGGGTAATGGGGCCAACGTCCTGACTTTC. It codes for CASSLRRGNGANVLTF. Full variable domain (remainder filled in from reference TRBV19 and TRBJ2-6): DGGITQSPKYLFRKEGQNVTLSCEQNLNHDAMYWYRQDPGQGLRLIYYSQIVNDFQKGDIAEGYSVSREKKESFPLTVTSAQKNPTAFYLCASSLRRGNGANVLTFGAGSRLTVL.

The chain recombines TRBV19 with TRBJ2-1; D is perhaps TRBD1 (6 bases). Germline assignment: CDR1 LNHDA and CDR2 SQIVND (reference sequence). Trimming removed 5 bases at V and 0 bases at J, with 14 bases between. The CDR3 has 16 amino acids. This chain's CDR3 is CASSVSRGTSYNEQFF. The CDR3 DNA reads TGTGCCAGTAGTGTTTCCAGGGGTACCTCCTACAATGAGCAGTTCTTC.

This chain uses TRBV30 with TRBJ1-2; 9 nucleotides match TRBD1. The CDR3 consists of 14 residues. Germline V CDR1 and CDR2: GTSNPN, SVGIG (reference sequence). Trimming at V came to 4 bases and at J to 8 bases, leaving 11 bases not matched to a gene. In DNA, the CDR3 is TGTGCCTGGACGATACAGGGGGCATTCGGGGGCTACACCTTC. Translation: CAWTIQGAFGGYTF.

The chain employs TRBV19 and TRBJ1-5; a weak D match, TRBD1 (6 bases). Germline values: CDR1 LNHDA, CDR2 SQIVND (reference sequence). The CDR3 has 14 residues. The V end lost 3 bases, the J end lost 7 bases, and 13 bases lay between the germline ends. The chain's CDR3 is CASSILTGGQPQHF. Written as DNA, the CDR3 is TGTGCCAGTAGTATTTTGACAGGCGGACAGCCCCAGCATTTT.

The chain carries TRBV27 and TRBJ1-5; the D gene is possibly TRBD1 (6 bases). Germline CDR1 MNHEY, CDR2 SMNVEV (reference sequence). The CDR3 has 12 amino acids. V was pared by 5 bases and J by 4 bases, with 6 bases between. The CDR3 region has the DNA TGTGCCAGCAGTCAGGGGAATCAGCCCCAGCATTTT. This translates into CASSQGNQPQHF.

J is TRBJ1-1 and V is TRBV6-5, with D possibly being TRBD1 (5 bases). The length of the CDR3 is 13 residues. The V end was cut by 7 bases, the J end by 10 bases, with 19 bases between. The germline gives CDR1 MNHEY, CDR2 SVGAGI. CDR3 coding DNA: TGTGCCAGCACCCCGATTCGACAGTCGAGAGCTTTCTTT. Translating gives CASTPIRQSRAFF.